This entry describes one T cell receptor beta chain. Its antigen is currently unknown. The data were taken from a study of blood T cells in healthy people across ages. Whole-study findings and limits: Older individuals had lower TCR beta diversity per million T cells (the decline was roughly linear).

The second PCR ran about 6 to 12 cycles with a sample-barcoded 5' primer and J-beta primers. TCRdb re-called the 5' RACE reads through MiXCR, storing one row per CDR3 protein. The table includes 550,000 to 600,000 distinct CDR3 sequences, around 50% detected once. The germline V and J ends were trimmed by 4 bases and 0 bases, with 13 bases remaining between them. The germline gives CDR1 SEHNR, CDR2 FQNEAQ (reference sequence). The CDR3 is 15 residues long. Sequencing input: blood. This clonotype originated in an elderly man in good health. V usage is TRBV7-9 and J usage is TRBJ2-7; weak D call: TRBD1 (6 bases). The CDR3 region has the DNA TGTGCCAGCAGCTCAGACAGGTCCAGCTCCTACGAGCAGTACTTC. This gives the protein CASSSDRSSSYEQYF.